This is a list of T cell receptor beta chains from one sample in a study of cytomegalovirus exposure and HLA in healthy donors. Assay: immunoSEQ multiplex PCR; the TCRdb copy retains only in-frame clones and omits some. The sample records approximately 140,000 clones, roughly 84% being singletons. Source material: PBMCs. These receptors all stem from a girl aged 2 to 9 in good health and CMV-seronegative. CDR3s include the opening cysteine and the closing phenylalanine or tryptophan. A D gene is named only where the DNA matches it firmly. Clone size is stated in some rows and not others, as once, few, many or a class when expanded.

J gene | D gene | clone size | CDR3 length | V gene | CDR3 DNA | CDR3 protein
TRBJ2-3 | NA | NA | 16 | TRBV5-4 | TGTGCCAGCAGCTTGGAAGCCGGACTACGGGGAGATACGCAGTATTTT | CASSLEAGLRGDTQYF
TRBJ2-1 | TRBD2 | few | 12 | TRBV30 | TGTGCCTGGAGTGTAGCGGGATATGAGCAGTTCTTC | CAWSVAGYEQFF
TRBJ2-5 | NA | NA | 16 | TRBV14 | TGTGCCAGCAGCCTACTGACGTTCCAGCGGAAAGAGACCCAGTACTTC | CASSLLTFQRKETQYF
TRBJ1-2 | NA | once | 13 | TRBV29-1 | TGCAGCGTTGAGAAGACAACCAACTATGGCTACACCTTC | CSVEKTTNYGYTF
TRBJ1-2 | NA | once | 13 | TRBV6-4 | TGTGCCAGCAGGGCCGGGGGGAGTGGCGGCTACACCTTC | CASRAGGSGGYTF
TRBJ2-1 | NA | NA | 14 | TRBV27 | TGTGCCAGCACCCGACTAGGATCTTACAATGAGCAGTTCTTC | CASTRLGSYNEQFF
TRBJ1-1 | NA | NA | 12 | TRBV6-1 | TGTGCCAGCACGTTCTCGAACACTGAAGCTTTCTTT | CASTFSNTEAFF
TRBJ2-2 | NA | NA | 15 | TRBV6-1 | TGTGCCAGCAGAAAGGTCCTAGAGAACACCGGGGAGCTGTTTTTT | CASRKVLENTGELFF
TRBJ2-1 | TRBD2 | NA | 15 | TRBV27 | TGTGCCAGCAGTTTATCAGCGGGAGGGTACAATGAGCAGTTCTTC | CASSLSAGGYNEQFF
TRBJ1-2 | NA | NA | 13 | TRBV29-1 | TGCAGCATCCTCGGGGGTGCGGACTATGGCTACACCTTC | CSILGGADYGYTF
TRBJ1-2 | NA | NA | 12 | TRBV23-1 | TGCGCCAGCAGTCAATCGAGCTATGGCTACACCTTC | CASSQSSYGYTF